Below, one TCR beta chain is given with its context. The V and J ends lost 5 bases and 1 base, in that order; junction bases with no gene match: 12. Germline CDR1 and CDR2: DFQATT and SNEGSKA (reference sequence). The length of the CDR3 is 18 residues. The sample is drawn from a study of CD8 T cells in Susac syndrome. Reverse transcription of about 0.45 to 1 ug RNA was carried out with random hexamers. TCRdb fed the immunoSEQ multiplex PCR reads into MiXCR, producing one record per CDR3 protein. The sample holds hundreds of thousands of distinct CDR3 sequences, 85% seen once. The sequence was collected from a human donor with multiple sclerosis. The sequenced sample was CD8+ T cells from PBMCs. The genes are TRBV20-1 and TRBJ2-1, with TRBD2 matching over 12 bases. For the CDR3, the DNA is TGCAGTGCTCCCCCGACTAGCGGGAGTGGAAGGTCCTACAATGAGCAGTTCTTC. It codes for CSAPPTSGSGRSYNEQFF.